Reported below is one T cell receptor beta chain. This specimen belongs to a study of blood T cell repertoires in COVID-19. In the authors' methods: Counts of nucleated cells, estimated from reference gene primer amplification, were obtained. Produced via immunoSEQ multiplex PCR; TCRdb's table is partial and in-frame only. V and J calls and clone size are given by that table; D and trimming were obtained from the DNA. The sample includes 45,000 to 70,000 clones, 80% to 85% of them seen just once. The CDR3 extends over 16 amino acids. Germline CDR1 and CDR2: MNHEY and SVGEGT. V shed 2 bases and J 5 bases; nucleotides not matched to a gene: 8.

Sequencing input: peripheral blood. The gene calls are TRBV6-2 or TRBV6-3 and TRBJ1-2, with TRBD1 identical over 10 bases. The clonotype was recovered from a woman older than 75 with active or convalescent COVID-19. This CDR3 is CASSYGGQGIGYGYTF. The CDR3 region has the DNA TGTGCCAGCAGTTACGGGGGACAGGGGATCGGGTATGGCTACACCTTC.